The 7 T cell receptor beta chains below come from one sample, sequenced in a study of shared clonotypes between healthy human individuals. TCRdb's table, derived via immunoSEQ multiplex PCR, lists solely in-frame clones and lacks some. The sample shows 2 million to 2.5 million clones, approximately 94% of them seen only once. Naive CD8 cells were CD45RO-negative, positively selected for CCR7, excluding terminally differentiated effector memory CD45RA+ cells. The sample taken for sequencing was naive CD8+ T cells sorted from blood. The receptors originated from a man aged 18 to 30 in good health.

The rearrangement joins TRBV1 to TRBJ1-1; the table gives TRBD1 as D, unverified against the DNA. TRBV1 represents a pseudogene. The CDR3 covers 14 residues. CDR3 sequence: CTSSQTGLGTEAFF. CDR3 nucleotide sequence: TGCACCAGCAGCCAAACAGGGTTAGGGACTGAAGCTTTCTTT.

This chain uses TRBV5-1 with TRBJ2-2; TRBD1 matches at 9 bases. Germline V CDR1 and CDR2: SGHRS, YFSETQ. Trimming removed 4 bases from V and 0 bases from J; junction bases left unmatched: 7. The CDR3 sequence is 17 residues long. The CDR3 region is CASSATRQGANTGELFF. The CDR3 DNA sequence: TGCGCCAGCAGCGCGACCCGACAGGGGGCGAACACCGGGGAGCTGTTTTTT.

The V and J genes are TRBV15 and TRBJ2-1, with 7 bases matching TRBD2. V shed 9 bases, J shed 10 bases, and the junction held 3 bases outside the gene matches. This CDR3 is 10 amino acids long. Per germline, CDR1 LNHNV and CDR2 YYDKDF (reference sequence). The CDR3 region has the DNA TGTGCCACTGGGGAGGGGGAGCAGTTCTTC. Its protein is CATGEGEQFF.

This sequence joins TRBV4-3 and TRBJ2-1, with D perhaps matching TRBD1 (5 bases). Germline V lookup: CDR1 LGHNA, CDR2 YSLEER. Trimming stripped 6 bases from V and 4 bases from J, with 16 bases between. The CDR3 is made up of 15 amino acids. This CDR3 reads CASSDCPRVYNEQFF. CDR3 DNA: TGCGCCAGCAGTGACTGCCCCAGGGTATACAATGAGCAGTTCTTC.

This sequence joins TRBV13 and TRBJ2-7, with a weak D call TRBD1 (6 bases). V lost 5 bases and J lost 1, with 15 bases in between. Germline CDR1 and CDR2: PRHDT and FYEKMQ (reference sequence). This CDR3 is 15 amino acids long. The CDR3 is CASSEGDGPSYEQYF. The CDR3, as DNA: TGTGCCAGCAGCGAGGGGGACGGGCCTTCCTACGAGCAGTACTTC. Together with reference TRBV13 and TRBJ2-7, the CDR3 gives the full variable domain: AAGVIQSPRHLIKEKRETATLKCYPIPRHDTVYWYQQGPGQDPQFLISFYEKMQSDKGSIPDRFSAQQFSDYHSELNMSSLELGDSALYFCASSEGDGPSYEQYFGPGTRLTVT.

The chain is built from TRBV18 and TRBJ2-7; 10 bases align to TRBD1. Germline CDR1 reads KGHSH; CDR2 reads LQKENI. V lost 2 bases and J lost 5; bases outside the gene matches: 6. The CDR3 length is 15 residues. CDR3 sequence (DNA): TGTGCCAGCTCACCAACTTCCGGGACAGGGGACGAGCAGTACTTC. It yields the protein CASSPTSGTGDEQYF.

The gene calls are TRBV7-3 and TRBJ1-6; 10 bases line up with TRBD1. The CDR3 runs to 15 residues. Losses at the gene ends were 5 bases for V and 9 bases for J; bases not matched to a gene: 7. CDR1 is SGHTA and CDR2 is FQGTGA in the germline V gene. CDR3 residues: CASSLTGTGASPLHF. The CDR3 DNA sequence: TGTGCCAGCAGCCTTACCGGGACAGGGGCTTCACCCCTCCACTTT.